This T cell receptor beta chain was sequenced during a study of blood T cell repertoires in COVID-19. About the research overall: PBMCs, B-cell-depleted T cells, or T cells were the source of the cDNA or gDNA that made up the material.

Germline V gene data show CDR1 as SNHLY and CDR2 as FYNNEI. The CDR3 has 13 residues. V lost 6 bases to trimming and J lost 1 base; unmatched junction nucleotides: 2. Generated by immunoSEQ multiplex PCR, the TCRdb table keeps only in-frame clones and is missing some. The sample lists over 200,000 clones; roughly 88% were seen once. In terms of age and location, participants ranged from roughly 18 to 90 years and lived in 24 US areas. Clinical histories supplied by participants themselves formed the basis of cohort assignment. Exposed study participants had met a COVID-19 case within 2 weeks before entry.

The rearrangement joins TRBV2 to TRBJ1-2; the match to TRBD1 covers 7 bases. The material sequenced was PBMCs or T cells enriched from blood (not recorded which). This TCR was sampled from a woman in her 30s who had been exposed to COVID-19. The CDR3: CASRGQDNYGYTF. CDR3 DNA sequence: TGTGCCAGCAGAGGACAGGATAACTATGGCTACACCTTC. The entire variable domain, with the rest obtained from reference TRBV2 and TRBJ1-2, is as follows: EPEVTQTPSHQVTQMGQEVILRCVPISNHLYFYWYRQILGQKVEFLVSFYNNEISEKSEIFDDQFSVERPDGSNFTLKIRSTKLEDSAMYFCASRGQDNYGYTFGSGTRLTVV.